The T cell receptor (beta chain) described here comes from a study of T cells in Graves' hyperthyroidism and ophthalmopathy (dated by TCRdb to the late 2010s). Notes on the research overall: Peripheral blood was sampled at the time of initial diagnosis, prior to any treatment. TCR V-J signatures able to tell the groups apart were searched for in a discovery cohort of approximately 95 patients, of whom more than 40 had Graves' ophthalmopathy and about 60 had stable Graves' hyperthyroidism. An independent validation cohort of around 19 hyperthyroidism patients and about 16 patients who later progressed to ophthalmopathy tested prospective prediction of ophthalmopathy. The roughly 100 discovery patients were divided at random into training and test sets in a 7:3 ratio. In addition, the study compared T-cell repertoires in thyroid tissue and in blood from five to seven Graves' hyperthyroidism patients. Once sampling was done, hyperthyroidism patients were given methimazole at a starting dose of 30 mg daily, whereas ophthalmopathy patients were given high-dose intravenous methylprednisolone. TCR Vbeta CDR3 sequencing of 130 to 150 peripheral blood samples (approximately 44 ophthalmopathy, roughly 74 hyperthyroidism and 17 progressor patients) is reported in the paper.

This clonotype was found many times. Its antigen remains undetermined. No much larger clone exists at a distance of one base, and base qualities are not known. Broader findings and caveats from the paper: In validation, progression to ophthalmopathy was predicted by the model with about 70% sensitivity and 72.22% specificity, a median of approximately 6.5 months before onset. Most expanded thyroid clonotypes (frequency above 0.001) were also found in blood, which suggests that blood repertoires may mirror thyroid immune responses. Sample size was not statistically predetermined, and blinding of investigators to group allocation was not performed. A 13 V-J signature model separated ophthalmopathy from stable hyperthyroidism, with 87.88% sensitivity and roughly 81% specificity in cross-validation and 80%/75% in testing.

The CDR3 numbers 18 residues from cysteine through phenylalanine. Of all the DNA, just the CDR3 is kept, 54 bases in frame from base 1. From V the trimming removes 3 bases and from J it removes 3 bases, while the gene matches leave 19 bases of the junction unaccounted for. According to the germline V gene (reference sequence), CDR1 reads DFQATT and CDR2 reads SNEGSKA. Hyperthyroidism patients were newly diagnosed, had a disease duration of under 2 months, and were aged 18 to 65 years. Exclusion was applied to patients with uncontrolled infections, other autoimmune diseases, pregnancy or lactation. Diagnoses were based on clinical symptoms, serum thyroxine and TRAb, thyroid ultrasound and orbital computed tomography. Blood from progressor patients was drawn when they were first diagnosed with hyperthyroidism, before any ophthalmopathy symptoms appeared. Ficoll-Paque density gradient centrifugation was used to isolate PBMCs from approximately 10 ml of fresh peripheral blood. Progressor patients were first diagnosed with Graves' hyperthyroidism and then developed ophthalmopathy during follow-up. Total RNA was extracted with Trizol reagent, and quality was checked on an Agilent 2100 Bioanalyzer.

TCR beta CDR3 regions were amplified from RNA transcripts. For the first round of RT-PCR on the TCR CDR3, the HTBI primer set was used together with the Qiagen OneStep RT-PCR kit. The libraries were constructed in a second round of multiplex PCR and then size-selected and purified. Libraries were sequenced paired-end with 100 bp reads on an Illumina HiSeq2000. For the original study's pipeline: SOAPnuke was used to process the raw data, removing reads that contained adapters or uncalled bases, had a mean Phred below 15, or lacked an exact match to the constant primer or identifier. COPE v1.2.5 was used to merge high-quality paired reads, and clonotypes were defined as unique nucleotide sequences. MiTCR v1.1 was used to align the clonotypes against IMGT TRBV, TRBD and TRBJ reference segments. Analysis was restricted to V-J combinations with a frequency above 0.0001, which covered roughly 99% of repertoires. The TCS score was defined as F50 (clonal expansion) divided by E x V (chaos), with BLOSUM62-based TCRdist calculated between CDR3 peptides within each V-J. Welch's t-statistics and random forest reduced fewer than 600 V-J features to 10 to 15, which were used in a naive Bayes classifier (R e1071). The raw public reads went through TCRdb reprocessing: fastp at Q25, MiXCR clone calling, in-frame beta chains kept. Rows are combined by CDR3 protein, so each entry shows the most common genes and DNA. The V and J calls shown here were made by TCRdb, not taken from the authors' results. The sample yields about 260,000 distinct CDR3 sequences; less than 30% were counted once. The biggest ten clones account for over 25% of the sample.

The sequence was collected from a middle-aged man with Graves' hyperthyroidism that later progressed to Graves' ophthalmopathy. The chain was built from TRBV20-1 and TRBJ2-5; 7 bases in the middle match TRBD2. The sample was blood. CDR3 sequence: CSARVAGGTTLGEETQYF. The nucleotide sequence reads TGCAGTGCTAGGGTGGCCGGAGGGACTACCCTGGGGGAAGAGACCCAGTACTTC.